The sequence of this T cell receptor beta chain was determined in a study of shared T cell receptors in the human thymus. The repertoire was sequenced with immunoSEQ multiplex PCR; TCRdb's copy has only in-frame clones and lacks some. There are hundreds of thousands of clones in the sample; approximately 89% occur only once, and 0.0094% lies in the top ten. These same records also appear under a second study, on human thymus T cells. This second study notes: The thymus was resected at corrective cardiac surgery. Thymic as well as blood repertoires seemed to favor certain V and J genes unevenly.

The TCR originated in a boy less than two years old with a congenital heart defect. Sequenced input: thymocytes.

The CDR3 protein is CASSQATAGICRLAAYEQYF. The CDR3 nucleotides read TGCGCCAGCAGCCAAGCGACGGCAGGGATTTGTCGACTAGCGGCCTACGAGCAGTACTTC. The V gene is TRBV4-3, the J gene TRBJ2-5, with 9 bases aligning to TRBD2. The tail of the sequence fits TRBJ2-7 better, so the J call may be wrong. This CDR3 has 20 amino acids. CDR1 LGHNA and CDR2 YSLEER come from the germline V gene.